The T cell receptor (beta chain) described here comes from a study of tumor-infiltrating lymphocytes in localized non-small cell lung cancer. The protocol was immunoSEQ multiplex PCR, while the TCRdb copy is restricted to in-frame clones and leaves out a portion. The sample contains about 29,000 clones, 75% to 90% of which appear only once. V lost 6 bases, J lost 4 bases, and 1 base stayed unmatched. The CDR3 runs to 13 residues. In germline, CDR1 is KGHSH, CDR2 LQKENI. Sequencing was performed on lung tumor tissue. The receptor comes from a human donor with non-small cell lung cancer. The rearrangement uses TRBV18 and TRBJ1-4; the match to TRBD1 covers 8 bases. The CDR3 loop is CASSRGRNEKLFF. The CDR3 region has the DNA TGTGCCAGCTCCAGGGGGCGTAATGAAAAACTGTTTTTT.